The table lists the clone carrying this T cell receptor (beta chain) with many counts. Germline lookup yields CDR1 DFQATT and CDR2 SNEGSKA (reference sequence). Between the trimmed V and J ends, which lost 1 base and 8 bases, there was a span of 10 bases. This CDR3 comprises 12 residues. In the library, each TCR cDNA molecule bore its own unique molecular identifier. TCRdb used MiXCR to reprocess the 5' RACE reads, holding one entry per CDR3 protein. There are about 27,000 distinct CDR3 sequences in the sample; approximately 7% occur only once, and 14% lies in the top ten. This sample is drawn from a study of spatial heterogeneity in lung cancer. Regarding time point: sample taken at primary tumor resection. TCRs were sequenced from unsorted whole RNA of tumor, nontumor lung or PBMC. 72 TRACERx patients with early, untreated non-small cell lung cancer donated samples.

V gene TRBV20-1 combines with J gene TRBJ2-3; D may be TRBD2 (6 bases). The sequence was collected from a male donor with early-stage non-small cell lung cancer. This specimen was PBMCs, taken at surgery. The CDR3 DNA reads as TGCAGTGCTAGAGTTGGGGGAGGTACGCAGTATTTT. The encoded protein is CSARVGGGTQYF.